These 30 T cell receptor beta chains originate from one sample sequenced in a study of blood T cell repertoires in COVID-19. Here immunoSEQ multiplex PCR was the method, and the copy in TCRdb shows in-frame clones only, minus some. The sample carries about 90,000 clones, approximately 88% recorded once. The material sequenced was peripheral blood. The receptors shown here come from a man in his sixties with acute or convalescent COVID-19.

The chain employs TRBV11-2 and TRBJ1-2, with D perhaps TRBD1 (5 bases). The CDR3 covers 16 residues. The V end lost 1 base, the J end lost 4 bases, and 16 bases lay between the germline ends. Germline V gene data show CDR1 as SGHAT and CDR2 as FQNNGV. The CDR3 is CASSLGVGGRRYGYTF. The CDR3 DNA is TGTGCCAGCAGCTTAGGAGTGGGGGGACGGCGCTATGGCTACACCTTC.

This clone was seen only once. The rearrangement uses TRBV19 and TRBJ2-7; no firm D call. Germline V gene lookup returns CDR1 LNHDA and CDR2 SQIVND (reference sequence). CDR3 length: 11 amino acids. V was pared by 5 bases and J by 6 bases, with 8 bases between. The CDR3, as DNA: TGTGCCAGTAGTGGCGGAAGCGAGCAGTACTTC. Amino acids: CASSGGSEQYF.

J is TRBJ2-3 and V is TRBV3-1 (or the pseudogene TRBV3-2); 14 bases align to TRBD2. The CDR3 contains 18 residues. Unmatched junction bases numbered 9, after V lost 2 bases and J lost 5 bases. Germline V lookup: CDR1 LGHDT, CDR2 YNNKEL (reference sequence). CDR3 in amino acids: CASSQRLAGGPRGDTQYF. CDR3 coding DNA: TGTGCCAGCAGCCAAAGACTAGCGGGGGGGCCCAGGGGAGATACGCAGTATTTT.

This chain connects TRBV14 to TRBJ2-7, with a possible D match to TRBD1 (6 bases). Between the trimmed V and J ends, which lost 10 bases and 3 bases, there was a span of 13 bases. The CDR3 contains 12 residues. Looked up from germline, CDR1 is SGHDN and CDR2 is FVKESK. CDR3 residues: CATPRGRYEQYF. The DNA for the CDR3 is TGTGCCACCCCCAGGGGCCGCTACGAGCAGTACTTC. The complete variable domain, with remaining parts taken from reference TRBV14 and TRBJ2-7, reads EAGVTQFPSHSVIEKGQTVTLRCDPISGHDNLYWYRRVMGKEIKFLLHFVKESKQDESGMPNNRFLAERTGGTYSTLKVQPAELEDSGVYFCATPRGRYEQYFGPGTRLTVT.

With respect to this clone: Sequence at one end of the junction differs from germline and may be a read error. The V gene is TRBV4-1, the J gene TRBJ2-7, with D possibly matching TRBD1 (6 bases). The germline CDR1 and CDR2 sequences are MGHRA and YSYEKL. There are 14 residues in the CDR3. The CDR3, as DNA: TGCGCCAGCATCCAACCCGAGGACAGCTACGAGCAGTACTTC. As protein: CASIQPEDSYEQYF.

This chain links TRBV12-5 with TRBJ2-7; tentatively, D is TRBD2 (6 bases). V was trimmed by 0 bases and J by 0 bases, leaving 24 bases between them. The germline CDR1 and CDR2 sequences are LGHNT and FRNRAP. The CDR3 has 20 residues. The DNA for the CDR3 is TGTGCTAGTGGTTTGGTAAGGGACTCTCGGCAGGCCGCACTCTCCTACGAGCAGTACTTC. Protein product: CASGLVRDSRQAALSYEQYF.

This clone was seen only once. The chain combines TRBV29-1 with TRBJ1-5; D might be TRBD1 (5 bases). Trimming shortened V by 4 bases and J by 5 bases, and 9 bases separated the two germline ends. Per the germline V gene, CDR1 is SQVTM and CDR2 is ANQGSEA. The CDR3 has 12 amino acids. CDR3 sequence (DNA): TGCAGCGTTGGGGCGGGGGATCAGCCCCAGCATTTT. Its protein is CSVGAGDQPQHF.

This clone was observed a single time. The chain has TRBV10-3 and TRBJ1-1; D is unclear. This CDR3 spans 12 amino acids. The germline gives CDR1 ENHRY, CDR2 SYGVKD. V lost 6 bases to trimming and J lost 0 bases, with 5 bases between them. CDR3 protein: CAIRALNTEAFF. CDR3 DNA: TGTGCCATCAGGGCACTGAACACTGAAGCTTTCTTT.

The rearrangement joins TRBV30 to TRBJ2-7; 8 bases agree with TRBD1. With 5 bases clipped from V and 6 bases from J, the junction kept 9 bases outside the gene matches. Germline V gene sequence: CDR1 GTSNPN, CDR2 SVGIG (reference sequence). The CDR3 totals 13 residues. This CDR3 is CAWVGGQGAEQYF. In DNA form, the CDR3 reads TGTGCCTGGGTGGGGGGCCAGGGGGCCGAGCAGTACTTC.

CDR3 bases: TGTGCCAGTAGTATAGACTACGAGACCCAGTACTTC. Translated, it gives CASSIDYETQYF. V and J are TRBV19 and TRBJ2-5; no reliable D call. The CDR3 runs 12 residues. V was clipped by 0 bases and J by 5 bases, with 4 bases between them. Germline CDR1 and CDR2: LNHDA and SQIVND (reference sequence).

The chain uses TRBV19 and TRBJ1-3, with D maybe TRBD1 (5 bases). Trimming removed 4 bases at V and 0 bases at J, with 7 bases between. Germline lookup yields CDR1 LNHDA and CDR2 SQIVND (reference sequence). The CDR3 runs to 14 residues. The CDR3 protein is CASSKQDSGNTIYF. In nucleotides, the CDR3 is TGTGCCAGTAGTAAACAGGACTCTGGAAACACCATATATTTT.

With respect to this clone: Other nucleotide sequences from this sample produce the same CDR3. This chain uses TRBV6-5 with TRBJ1-1; no definite D call. V was trimmed by 6 bases and J by 3 bases, leaving 8 bases between them. The length of the CDR3 is 12 residues. Germline V gene lookup returns CDR1 MNHEY and CDR2 SVGAGI. The CDR3 is CASSRGDTEAFF. CDR3 bases: TGTGCCAGCAGCCGCGGGGACACTGAAGCTTTCTTT.

The V call is TRBV4-2, the J call TRBJ2-6, with D hard to call. V was shortened by 3 bases and J by 4 bases, with 7 bases between the two germline ends. The CDR3 is made up of 14 amino acids. The germline gives CDR1 LGHNA, CDR2 YNFKEQ. The CDR3 reads CASSQALGANVLTF. The CDR3 coding sequence is TGTGCCAGCAGCCAGGCTCTGGGGGCCAACGTCCTGACTTTC.

Here the CDR3 DNA reads TGTGCCAGCTCACCTCAGGGTTTTGGGAACACCGGGGAGCTGTTTTTT. This codes for CASSPQGFGNTGELFF. The genes are TRBV18 and TRBJ2-2, with D possibly matching TRBD1 (5 bases). The CDR3 runs to 16 residues. The germline V and J ends were trimmed by 3 bases and 1 base, with 12 bases remaining between them. The germline gives CDR1 KGHSH, CDR2 LQKENI.

The chain has TRBV6-6 and TRBJ2-7; D possibly corresponds to TRBD2 (7 bases). V was cut by 0 bases and J by 3 bases, with 12 bases left in between. Germline CDR1 is MNHNY and CDR2 is SVGAGI (reference sequence). The CDR3 is 15 residues long. The CDR3: CASSYSGGPSYEQYF. The CDR3 nucleotides read TGTGCCAGCAGTTACTCCGGGGGGCCGAGCTACGAGCAGTACTTC.

This clone was counted a single time. The chain is built from TRBV24-1 and TRBJ1-5; the D gene is possibly TRBD1 (5 bases). Trimming took 7 bases from V and 6 from J, leaving 12 bases between them. CDR1 and CDR2 from the germline V gene are KGHDR and SFDVKD. This CDR3 is 13 amino acids long. CDR3 sequence reads: CATSGTDSQPQHF. CDR3 DNA: TGTGCCACCAGCGGGACTGATAGTCAGCCCCAGCATTTT.

The chain is built from TRBV19 and TRBJ2-6; D ambiguous. V was clipped by 7 bases and J by 2 bases, with 12 bases between them. Germline values: CDR1 LNHDA, CDR2 SQIVND (reference sequence). The CDR3 is made up of 15 amino acids. The CDR3 nucleotides are TGTGCCAGTAAAAGTGTAGAGACTGGGGCCAACGTCCTGACTTTC. This codes for CASKSVETGANVLTF.

This clone was detected a few times. The rearrangement joins TRBV3-1 (or the pseudogene TRBV3-2) to TRBJ2-2; possibly TRBD1 for D (5 bases). CDR1 and CDR2 from the germline V gene are LGHDT and YNNKEL (reference sequence). CDR3 length equals 14 residues. CDR3 sequence (DNA): TGTGTCTCCCAAGGCGACAGAAACACCGGGGAGCTGTTTTTT. Translation gives CVSQGDRNTGELFF.

The gene calls are TRBV24-1 and TRBJ2-2; 9 bases are shared with TRBD1. CDR1 KGHDR and CDR2 SFDVKD come from the germline V gene. V gave up 3 bases and J gave up 6 bases; unmatched junction bases: 7. CDR3 length: 16 residues. CDR3 sequence: CATSDLTGGKSGELFF. The DNA of the CDR3 is TGTGCCACCAGTGATCTGACAGGGGGGAAATCCGGGGAGCTGTTTTTT.

The genes are TRBV9 and TRBJ1-2, with 7 bases identical to TRBD1. CDR1 is SGDLS and CDR2 is YYNGEE in the germline V gene. V shed 4 bases, J shed 6 bases, and the junction held 15 bases outside the gene matches. The CDR3 covers 16 residues. As DNA, the CDR3 is TGTGCCAGCAGCACCCGGACAGGCCAAGACAATGATGGCTACACCTTC. The encoded protein is CASSTRTGQDNDGYTF.

This chain joins TRBV27 and TRBJ2-7, with D perhaps TRBD1 (5 bases). The CDR3 has 13 amino acids. The germline V gene encodes CDR1 MNHEY and CDR2 SMNVEV (reference sequence). V was cut by 3 bases and J by 7 bases, with 13 bases left in between. CDR3 in amino acids: CASSFGASGEQYF. CDR3 DNA sequence: TGTGCCAGCAGTTTTGGGGCCTCTGGGGAGCAGTACTTC.

The CDR3 DNA reads TGTGCCAGCAGTGCGGGACTAGCGGGGTTTTACGAGCAGTACTTC. Protein: CASSAGLAGFYEQYF. The V gene is TRBV2, the J gene TRBJ2-7; 13 positions agree with TRBD2. Trimming at V came to 4 bases and at J to 4 bases, leaving 4 bases not matched to a gene. Germline-derived CDR1 and CDR2 are SNHLY and FYNNEI. This CDR3 comprises 15 residues.

The chain links TRBV2 to TRBJ1-1, with D unresolved. V lost 8 bases, J lost 7 bases, and 5 bases lay in between. Looked up from germline, CDR1 is SNHLY and CDR2 is FYNNEI. The CDR3 has 9 residues. CDR3 amino acids: CASSVEAFF. The DNA for the CDR3 is TGTGCCAGCTCGGTTGAAGCTTTCTTT.

The chain employs TRBV5-1 and TRBJ2-7, with a weak D call TRBD1 (5 bases). The V gene lost 0 bases and the J gene lost 0 bases, with 13 bases spanning the gap. The CDR3 length is 16 residues. CDR1 is SGHRS, CDR2 YFSETQ, per germline. This CDR3 is CASSLVAGLSSYEQYF. For the CDR3, the DNA is TGCGCCAGCAGCTTGGTCGCAGGGTTGAGCTCCTACGAGCAGTACTTC.

V usage is TRBV5-4 and J usage is TRBJ2-5; 8 positions agree with TRBD2. V lost 4 bases, J lost 5 bases, and 10 bases stayed unmatched. Germline lookup yields CDR1 SGHNT and CDR2 YYREEE (reference sequence). The CDR3 has 15 amino acids. CDR3 in amino acids: CASSIKREWGETQYF. The CDR3 nucleotides are TGTGCCAGCAGCATAAAGCGGGAGTGGGGGGAGACCCAGTACTTC.

The chain employs TRBV6-4 and TRBJ1-2; 8 bases fit TRBD1. V lost 7 bases, J lost 0 bases, and 7 bases stayed unmatched. Germline CDR1 reads MRHNA; CDR2 reads SNTAGT. The CDR3 spans 15 residues. CDR3 DNA sequence: TGTGCCAGCAAGGGACAGGCGGGTCCTAACTATGGCTACACCTTC. The encoded protein is CASKGQAGPNYGYTF.

The rearrangement joins TRBV9 to TRBJ1-1, with a tentative D call TRBD1 (5 bases). Trimming stripped 3 bases from V and 0 bases from J, with 6 bases between. Germline V CDR1 and CDR2: SGDLS, YYNGEE. The CDR3 contains 13 residues. The CDR3 DNA sequence: TGTGCCAGCAGCGCACAGGTGAACACTGAAGCTTTCTTT. Residues: CASSAQVNTEAFF.

J is TRBJ2-7 and V is TRBV3-1 (or the pseudogene TRBV3-2), with 9 bases that match TRBD2. Germline loops: CDR1 LGHDT, CDR2 YNNKEL (reference sequence). Trimming removed 4 bases from V and 4 bases from J; junction bases left unmatched: 17. This CDR3 comprises 18 residues. The CDR3 reads CASSRRAGLASLRYEQYF. The CDR3 DNA is TGTGCCAGCAGCCGCAGGGCGGGACTAGCCTCTTTGCGATACGAGCAGTACTTC.

The chain has TRBV28 and TRBJ2-1; weak D call: TRBD2 (6 bases). The V and J ends lost 2 bases and 0 bases respectively, with 14 bases between them. The germline CDR1 and CDR2 sequences are MDHEN and SYDVKM. The CDR3 is made up of 17 amino acids. CDR3 DNA: TGTGCCAGCAGTTTAGGGGGTAGCGGAGGCTCCTACAATGAGCAGTTCTTC. It is translated as CASSLGGSGGSYNEQFF. Drawing the rest from reference TRBV28 and TRBJ2-1, the complete variable domain is DVKVTQSSRYLVKRTGEKVFLECVQDMDHENMFWYRQDPGLGLRLIYFSYDVKMKEKGDIPEGYSVSREKKERFSLILESASTNQTSMYLCASSLGGSGGSYNEQFFGPGTRLTVL.

V gene TRBV7-8 combines with J gene TRBJ2-7, with 7 bases lining up with TRBD2. Germline CDR1 SGHVS, CDR2 FQNEAQ. This CDR3 comprises 16 residues. V shed 2 bases and J 1 base; nucleotides not matched to a gene: 8. This chain's CDR3 is CASSLRPGTNSYEQYF. For the CDR3, the DNA is TGTGCCAGCAGCTTACGCCCCGGGACTAATTCCTACGAGCAGTACTTC.